A selection of T cell receptor beta chains follows, all from one sample in a study of prognosis after radiotherapy for stage I lung cancer. Via MiXCR, TCRdb re-called the multiplex PCR reads, giving one row per CDR3 protein. The repertoire holds some 14,000 distinct CDR3 sequences, with 40% to 55% as singletons. This sample comprised PBMCs, obtained before or after stereotactic body radiation therapy (not recorded which). These receptors originate from a donor over 45 with non-small cell lung cancer. Each CDR3 is given with its conserved first and last residue. The order of the fields is V gene, J gene, D gene, clone size, CDR3 DNA, CDR3 protein. D genes are given only for firm matches. The size field is filled for only some rows; it gives once, few, many or a size class.

>TRBV11-3|TRBJ2-1|.|medium-sized
TGTGCCAGCGGGGACATTCGGTCCTACAATGAGCAGTTCTTC
CASGDIRSYNEQFF
>TRBV11-3|TRBJ2-5|TRBD2|.
TGTGCCAGCAGCCGGGGACTAGCGGAACAAGAGACCCAGTACTTC
CASSRGLAEQETQYF
>TRBV6-9|TRBJ2-1|.|.
TGTGCCAGCAGTTACTGGGACCAACTAGGGCCGAATGAGCAGTTCTTC
CASSYWDQLGPNEQFF
>TRBV3-1|TRBJ2-5|.|many
TGTGCCAGCAGCCAAAGGGGCCAAGAGACCCAGTACTTC
CASSQRGQETQYF
>TRBV19|TRBJ2-4|.|many
TGTGCCAGTAGTATCCAGGGGAAGGGCATTCAGTACTTC
CASSIQGKGIQYF
>TRBV6-1|TRBJ1-1|TRBD1|.
TGTGCCAGCACGATGGGCCCCGACAGGGGGACTGAAGCTTTCTTT
CASTMGPDRGTEAFF
>TRBV28|TRBJ2-2|.|many
TGTGCCAGCAGTTTATTCCAAGGACTCGTGAACACCGGGGAGCTGTTTTTT
CASSLFQGLVNTGELFF
>TRBV20-1|TRBJ2-1|.|.
TGCAGTGCTAGAGATATTCGATTAGATGAGCAGTTCTTC
CSARDIRLDEQFF
>TRBV7-2|TRBJ2-7|TRBD2|.
TGTGCCAGCAGCTCGGCTAGCGGGAAGTCGTACGAGCAGTACTTC
CASSSASGKSYEQYF
>TRBV5-1|TRBJ1-6|TRBD1|.
TGCGCCAGCAGGCAGGGGGCTGATAATCCACCCCTCCACTTT
CASRQGADNPPLHF
>TRBV7-9|TRBJ2-2|TRBD2|.
TGTGCCAGCAGCGACCGGACTAGCGGGAAAACCGGGGAGCTGTTTTTT
CASSDRTSGKTGELFF
>TRBV6-1|TRBJ1-6|TRBD1|.
TGTGCCAGCAGTGAACCGGGACAGGGGGCATCACCCCTCCACTTT
CASSEPGQGASPLHF
>TRBV6-2/TRBV6-3|TRBJ2-1|.|.
TGTGCCAGCCGAGGGCAGATTGACTACAATGAGCAGTTCTTC
CASRGQIDYNEQFF
>TRBV20-1|TRBJ2-5|.|many
TGCAGTGCTAGCCGGACAGCACAAGAGACCCAGTACTTC
CSASRTAQETQYF
>TRBV6-1|TRBJ2-6|.|many
TGTGCCAGCACCTACGATCGCGTTGTTGGGGCCAACGTCCTGACTTTC
CASTYDRVVGANVLTF
>TRBV6-1|TRBJ1-1|TRBD1|many
TGTGCCAGCAGTGCACTCGGGACAGCGAACACTGAAGCTTTCTTT
CASSALGTANTEAFF
>TRBV20-1|TRBJ2-3|.|medium-sized
TGCAGTGCTAGTGTGGGCACAGATACGCAGTATTTT
CSASVGTDTQYF
>TRBV29-1|TRBJ2-1|TRBD1|many
TGCAGCGGTGCGTCCGGGACAGGGGTAAATGAGCAGTTCTTC
CSGASGTGVNEQFF
>TRBV28|TRBJ2-5|.|medium-sized
TGTGCCAGCAGTTTGAGAACGTATAAAGAGACCCAGTACTTC
CASSLRTYKETQYF
>TRBV24-1|TRBJ2-1|TRBD2|medium-sized
TGTGCCACCAGTGCACTAGCGGGACACAATGAGCAGTTCTTC
CATSALAGHNEQFF
>TRBV9|TRBJ2-1|.|.
TGTGCCAGCAGCGTAGGTGAGCAGTTCTTC
CASSVGEQFF
>TRBV20-1|TRBJ2-7|TRBD2|medium-sized
TGCAGTGCTAGAGACGGCGTACTAGCGGGAGTCTACGAGCAGTACTTC
CSARDGVLAGVYEQYF
>TRBV5-1|TRBJ2-1|.|.
TGCGCCAGCAGCTTGGTGGGGGGCGCTTCAAATGAGCAGTTCTTC
CASSLVGGASNEQFF
>TRBV7-2|TRBJ1-4|.|.
TGTGCCAGCAGCTTGATCAAGGAGGGGGAAAAACTGTTTTTT
CASSLIKEGEKLFF
>TRBV3-1|TRBJ2-7|.|many
TGTGCCAGCAGCCCGCCCAGGGGTCCCTCCTACGAGCAGTACTTC
CASSPPRGPSYEQYF
>TRBV5-5|TRBJ1-2|.|many
TGTGCCAGCAGCGGAACAGGGTCTTCTGTACCGTGGGGCTACACCTTC
CASSGTGSSVPWGYTF
>TRBV6-1|TRBJ1-5|.|many
TGTGCCAGCCCAGAGTGGTGGTGCAGAAATCAGCCCCAGCATTTT
CASPEWWCRNQPQHF
>TRBV20-1|TRBJ1-2|.|few
TGCAGTGCTAGGTGCCCCCGGGGTAACTATGGCTACACATTC
CSARCPRGNYGYTF
>TRBV7-2|TRBJ2-2|TRBD2|many
TGTGCCAGCAGAAAACGGGAGGGACCGACTTGGGGGGAGCGGGATGACACCGGGGAGCTGTTTTTT
CASRKREGPTWGERDDTGELFF
>TRBV4-3|TRBJ2-2|TRBD1|many
TGCGCCAGCAGCCTCGGACAGGGCGACACCGGGGAGCTGTTTTTT
CASSLGQGDTGELFF
>TRBV28|TRBJ1-6|TRBD1|.
TGTGCCAGCAGACCGGGACAGGTATTAGTCAGGGGTCCATCACCCCTCCACTTT
CASRPGQVLVRGPSPLHF
>TRBV7-9|TRBJ2-2|.|many
TGTGCCAGCAGCAGGGGAGGCGTCACCGGGGAGCTGTTTTTT
CASSRGGVTGELFF
>TRBV20-1|TRBJ2-3|TRBD2|many
TGCAGTGCTAGAGGCCGAACTAGCGTTAGCACAGATACGCAGTATTTT
CSARGRTSVSTDTQYF
>TRBV6-1|TRBJ2-4|.|many
TGTGCCAGCAGTCCCCCGGGACGGAAAAACATTCAGTACTTT
CASSPPGRKNIQYF
>TRBV3-1|TRBJ2-3|TRBD2|.
TGTGCCAGCAGCGGGACTAGCGCAGATACGCAGTATTTT
CASSGTSADTQYF
>TRBV18|TRBJ2-7|.|many
TGTGCCAGCTCACCCGGGGCAGGTGCTACCTACGAGCAGTACTTC
CASSPGAGATYEQYF
>TRBV6-1|TRBJ1-5|.|once
TGTGCCAGCAGTGAACCGGGAAGGCCAAAGCAGGAGCCCCAGCATTTT
CASSEPGRPKQEPQHF
>TRBV20-1|TRBJ2-3|TRBD1|.
TGCAGTGCAACCCGGACTCAACACGGGACAGTTGACGATACGCAGTATTTT
CSATRTQHGTVDDTQYF
>TRBV29-1|TRBJ2-5|TRBD2|many
TGCAGCGTTGTTGGGCTAGCGGGAGTGGGCGGGGAGACCCAGTACTTC
CSVVGLAGVGGETQYF
>TRBV30|TRBJ2-7|TRBD1|many
TGTGCCTGGAGTCAGGCCCCGGGACAGGGCTCCTACGAGCAGTACTTC
CAWSQAPGQGSYEQYF
>TRBV7-2|TRBJ2-2|TRBD1|many
TGTGCCAGCAGCCGACGACAGGGGGTCCTCTCCGGGGAGCTGTTTTTT
CASSRRQGVLSGELFF
>TRBV20-1|TRBJ1-1|.|medium-sized
TGCAGTGCTAGTCTCAGGGTTATGAACACTGAAGCTTTCTTT
CSASLRVMNTEAFF
>TRBV6-2/TRBV6-3|TRBJ1-2|.|.
TGTGCCAGCAGCCTCGTAGCAGTGTCCTATGGCTACACCTTC
CASSLVAVSYGYTF
>TRBV7-9|TRBJ2-7|TRBD2|.
TGTGCCAGCACCCCGCGGGGGGGGGGTACTACGAAGCAGTACTTC
CASTPRGGGTTKQYF
>TRBV6-5|TRBJ2-5|TRBD2|many
TGTGCCAGCAGTTACTGGACTAGCGCCGAGACCCAGTACTTC
CASSYWTSAETQYF
>TRBV11-3|TRBJ2-1|TRBD1|medium-sized
TGTGCCAGCAGCCGCCGACAGGGTACCTACAATGAGCAGTTCTTC
CASSRRQGTYNEQFF
>TRBV6-2/TRBV6-3|TRBJ2-6|.|.
TGTGCCACCCGGGACGGAGATGTTCTGGGGGCCAACTTCCTGACTTTC
CATRDGDVLGANFLTF
>TRBV6-1|TRBJ2-7|TRBD2|many
TGTGCCAGCAGTAAATCCCCCTCCACTAGCGGGGACTACGAGCAGTACTTC
CASSKSPSTSGDYEQYF
>TRBV5-1|TRBJ2-3|.|.
TGCGCCAGCAGCTTGGAACAGGGTTACGCAGATACGCAGTATTTT
CASSLEQGYADTQYF
>TRBV12-3/TRBV12-4|TRBJ2-7|TRBD2|.
TGTGCCAGCAGTTTCCGACTAGCGGGAGAGGGCAACGAGCAGTACTTC
CASSFRLAGEGNEQYF
>TRBV9|TRBJ2-7|.|many
TGTGCCAGCAGCGTATCGTATTCGGGCGAGCAGTACTTC
CASSVSYSGEQYF
>TRBV3-1|TRBJ1-3|.|many
TGTGCCAGCAGCAAAGGCTGGCAGGGGTCAGGAAACACCATATATTTT
CASSKGWQGSGNTIYF
>TRBV7-9|TRBJ1-4|TRBD1|many
TGTGCCAGCAGCTTTTTGACAGGGGGTAATGAAAAACTGTTTTTT
CASSFLTGGNEKLFF
>TRBV6-5|TRBJ1-2|TRBD1|medium-sized
TGTGCCAGCAGTTACGGACAGGGGGACTATGGCTACACCTTC
CASSYGQGDYGYTF
>TRBV7-2|TRBJ2-1|.|.
TGTGCCAGCAGCTTAGACCGGGGACCCTACAATGAGCAGTTCTTC
CASSLDRGPYNEQFF
>TRBV28|TRBJ2-7|TRBD2|medium-sized
TGTGCCAGCAGTTTCCAAGGACTAGCGGGAGGTAAAGAGCAGTACTTC
CASSFQGLAGGKEQYF
>TRBV12-3/TRBV12-4|TRBJ2-2|TRBD2|.
TGTGCCAGCAGTTTTGGAACTAGCGGGAGTCGGGAGCTGTTTTTT
CASSFGTSGSRELFF
>TRBV20-1|TRBJ1-5|.|many
TGCAGTCCCCGCGCGAGGGGAAGTAATCAGCCCCAGCATTTT
CSPRARGSNQPQHF
>TRBV2|TRBJ1-2|.|.
TGTGCCTCGACCCGGGAGGGAGACCACGGCTACACCTTC
CASTREGDHGYTF